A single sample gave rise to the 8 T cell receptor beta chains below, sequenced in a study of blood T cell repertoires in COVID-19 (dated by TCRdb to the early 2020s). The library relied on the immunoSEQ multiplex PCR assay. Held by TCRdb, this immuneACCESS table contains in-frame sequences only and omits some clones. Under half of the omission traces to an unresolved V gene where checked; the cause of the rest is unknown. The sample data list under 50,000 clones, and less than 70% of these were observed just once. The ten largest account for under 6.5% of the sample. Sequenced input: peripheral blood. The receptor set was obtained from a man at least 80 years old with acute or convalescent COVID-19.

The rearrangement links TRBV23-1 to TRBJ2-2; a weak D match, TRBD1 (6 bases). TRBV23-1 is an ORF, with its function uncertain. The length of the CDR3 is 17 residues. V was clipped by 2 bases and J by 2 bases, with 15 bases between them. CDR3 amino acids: CASSQGQPTFNTGELFF. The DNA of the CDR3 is TGCGCCAGCAGTCAAGGACAGCCAACTTTTAACACCGGGGAGCTGTTTTTT.

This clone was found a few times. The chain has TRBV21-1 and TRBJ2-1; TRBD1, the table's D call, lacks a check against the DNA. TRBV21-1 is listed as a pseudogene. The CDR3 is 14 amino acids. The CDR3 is CASSKYSSYNEQFF. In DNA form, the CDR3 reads TGTGCCAGCAGCAAATACAGCAGCTACAATGAGCAGTTCTTC.

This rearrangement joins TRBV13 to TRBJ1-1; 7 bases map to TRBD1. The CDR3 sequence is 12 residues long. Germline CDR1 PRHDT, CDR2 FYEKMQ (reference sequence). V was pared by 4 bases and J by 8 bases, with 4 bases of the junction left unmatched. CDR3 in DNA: TGTGCCAGCAGCTCCTCGGACAGGGAAGCTTTCTTT. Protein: CASSSSDREAFF.

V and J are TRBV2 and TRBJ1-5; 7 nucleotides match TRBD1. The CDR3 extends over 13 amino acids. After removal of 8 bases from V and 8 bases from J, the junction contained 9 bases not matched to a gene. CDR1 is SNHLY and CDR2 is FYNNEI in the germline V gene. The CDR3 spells CASWDSSKEPQHF. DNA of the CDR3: TGTGCCAGCTGGGACAGCTCAAAGGAGCCCCAGCATTTT.

Written as DNA, the CDR3 is TGCGCCAGCAGCTTGTCACCAGCGGGGAACTCCTACGAGCAGTACTTC. Amino acid sequence: CASSLSPAGNSYEQYF. V and J are TRBV5-1 and TRBJ2-7; 7 bases are shared with TRBD2. The CDR3 extends over 16 amino acids. Trimming cost V 1 base and J 0 bases; bases outside gene matches: 7. Germline V gene sequence: CDR1 SGHRS, CDR2 YFSETQ. Full variable domain (remainder filled in from reference TRBV5-1 and TRBJ2-7): KAGVTQTPRYLIKTRGQQVTLSCSPISGHRSVSWYQQTPGQGLQFLFEYFSETQRNKGNFPGRFSGRQFSNSRSEMNVSTLELGDSALYLCASSLSPAGNSYEQYFGPGTRLTVT.

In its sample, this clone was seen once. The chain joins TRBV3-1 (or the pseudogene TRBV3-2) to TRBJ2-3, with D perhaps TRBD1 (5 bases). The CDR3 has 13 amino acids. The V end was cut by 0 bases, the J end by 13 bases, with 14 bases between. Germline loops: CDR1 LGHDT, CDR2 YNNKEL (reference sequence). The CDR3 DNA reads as TGTGCCAGCAGCCAAGAAGGGGCGGAAACGGAGTATTTT. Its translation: CASSQEGAETEYF.

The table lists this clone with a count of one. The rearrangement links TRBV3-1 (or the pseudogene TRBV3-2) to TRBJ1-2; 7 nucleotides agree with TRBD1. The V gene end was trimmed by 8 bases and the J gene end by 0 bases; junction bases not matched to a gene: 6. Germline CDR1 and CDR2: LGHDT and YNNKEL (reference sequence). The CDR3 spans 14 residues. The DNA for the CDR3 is TGTGCCAGCGAGGGACAGACCTCTAACTATGGCTACACCTTC. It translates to CASEGQTSNYGYTF.

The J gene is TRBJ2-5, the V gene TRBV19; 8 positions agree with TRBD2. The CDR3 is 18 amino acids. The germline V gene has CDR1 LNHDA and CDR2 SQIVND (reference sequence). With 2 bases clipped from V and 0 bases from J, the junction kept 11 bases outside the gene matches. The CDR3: CASSINPRASGYQETQYF. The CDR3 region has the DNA TGTGCCAGTAGTATAAACCCCCGGGCTAGCGGGTACCAAGAGACCCAGTACTTC.